This T cell receptor beta chain was documented in a study of shared clonotypes between healthy human individuals (dated by TCRdb to about 2020). Study-wide context: The cohort included a few men and a couple of women between 18 and 49 years of age. For each donor, three plates each were used for CD4 naive and CD4 memory, two plates were used for CD8 naive, and one plate was used for CD8 memory. The study deeply sequenced blood TCR repertoires of several healthy adults to estimate repertoire size and the extent of clonotype sharing between individuals. Libraries were prepared and TCR repertoires were sequenced by different laboratories using diverse techniques, in order to increase sequencing depth and limit assay-specific biases. Per donor, leukapheresis produced somewhere between about 0.85 and 8.9 billion PBMCs. Broad study findings and their caveats: Across several donors, approximately 4.9% of naive CD4, approximately 3.6% of naive CD8, 2.3% of memory CD4, and around 0.4% of memory CD8 clonotypes were shared. Incomplete sequencing was indicated by rarefaction of sorted-subset datasets, despite the large sequencing depth. Pairwise subsampling led to the expectation that sequencing depth would affect the degree of clonotype sharing among donors. Clonotypes shared by all four sorted-subset donors showed higher generation probabilities than non-shared clonotypes. Because the study included only a small number of donors, the genetic and exposure-history diversity represented was limited. Sampling was restricted to blood, and TCR repertoires in tissue are likely to differ from TCR repertoires in blood. Naive subsets generally had larger estimated clonotype richness than memory subsets.

CDR1 SQVTM and CDR2 ANQGSEA were looked up in the germline V gene. Germline trimming amounts to 7 bases on V and 3 bases on J, with 5 as the count of junction bases outside the gene matches. The CDR3 runs 12 residues from the cysteine to the phenylalanine. Of all the DNA, just the CDR3 is kept, 36 bases in frame from base 1. Healthy HIV-negative adults with no recently reported acute infections or vaccinations were included as donors. All donors were Caucasian adults living in Nashville, Tennessee, USA. Magnetic negative selection was used to enrich CD4+ T cells, after which naive cells were positively selected on CD45RA and the negative fraction became the memory subset. Blood was collected by leukapheresis, and PBMCs were isolated by Ficoll-Histopaque density gradient centrifugation and then cryopreserved in liquid nitrogen vapor phase. Purity and quantity of every magnetically sorted T cell population were checked by analytical flow cytometry. Each sorted fraction had its genomic DNA isolated and then quantified by UV absorbance on a Nanodrop 2000c.

Comment on this clone: The specificity of this receptor is unknown. Base qualities are not at hand, and no much larger clone is one base apart.

TCR CDR3 regions were amplified from genomic DNA by multiplex PCR using the deep immunoSEQ assay. For each cell subset, the extracted genomic DNA was distributed evenly across all wells of several immunoSEQ 96-well plates, and each plate served as one replicate. For sorted subsets, about 0.2 ug genomic DNA, equal to 30,000 to 35,000 T cell genomes, was loaded into each replicate PCR. The purified libraries were quantified using a Qubit 3.0 fluorometer, sized with a Bioanalyzer 2100, and then quantified again using the KAPA Library Quantification kit. Every immunoSEQ 96-well plate was sequenced on a dedicated single-read 150-cycle Illumina NextSeq 550 flow cell. Concerning the study's data processing: The immunoSEQ output contained only junctional sequences without quality scores, so filtering could not match that applied to full-length reads. To assign V/J genes and CDR3, sequences were annotated against IMGT germline references using PyIR, a Python wrapper for IgBLAST v1.9. Reads with weak V/J assignments (E-value above 1e-6), missing CDR3, stop codons, out-of-frame junctions, or ambiguous translated residues were removed. A V3J clonotype was defined by an identical inferred V gene, J gene, and CDR3 amino acid sequence. Percentage overlap between repertoires was computed as shared unique clonotypes divided by the size of the smaller repertoire. Richness of each repertoire was evaluated using RTK rarefaction, the Chao1 estimator, and Recon v2.1 estimates of unobserved clonotypes. Generation probabilities were computed with OLGA for all TCRbeta clonotypes obtained by the gDNA method from several donors. TCRdb obtained this table from immuneACCESS and retained in-frame rearrangements with V and J assigned. These tables miss some clones; where compared with another copy, unresolved V genes account for less than half of the shortfall, and the remainder is unexplained. The D gene and trimming were derived from the DNA, and the V and J assignments and clone size from that table. Within this sample are over a million clones, with 70% to 80% of them counted one time only. Roughly 0.62% of the sample is held by the ten biggest clonotypes.

This chain joins TRBV29-1 to TRBJ1-2; the central 7 bases match TRBD1. This clonotype was sampled from a young man in good health. Some clones in this sample may be carry-over from other donors' samples. Sequences were obtained from memory CD4+ T cells from PBMCs. Per the publication, the cell subset or site label means: CD45RA-negative fraction. The DNA sequence reads TGCAGCGGACTCGGACAGGACTATGGCTACACCTTC. It translates as CSGLGQDYGYTF.